A selection of T cell receptor beta chains follows, all from one sample in a study of blood T cell repertoires in COVID-19. Measured with immunoSEQ multiplex PCR; TCRdb has only the in-frame clones, and not every one. The sample shows approximately 77,000 clones, roughly four fifths of them seen only once. Sequences were obtained from peripheral blood. These receptors were obtained from a man between 65 and 85 years old with active or convalescent COVID-19. CDR3s include the opening cysteine and the closing phenylalanine or tryptophan. The order of the fields is V gene, clone size, J gene, D gene, CDR3 DNA, CDR3 protein. The D gene is left open where the match is weak. A row's size may be missing; if present it is once, few, many or a size class.

v_call: TRBV12-3/TRBV12-4
clone_size: few
j_call: TRBJ1-5
d_call: .
cdr3_nt: TGTGCCAGCAGGGGACTTTTCAATCAGCCCCAGCATTTT
cdr3_aa: CASRGLFNQPQHF

v_call: TRBV2
clone_size: few
j_call: TRBJ2-7
d_call: .
cdr3_nt: TGTGCCAGCAGTGCTCGGGGTTTCGACGAGCAGTACTTC
cdr3_aa: CASSARGFDEQYF

v_call: TRBV20-1
clone_size: .
j_call: TRBJ1-1
d_call: .
cdr3_nt: TGCAGTGGGCGGGTAAACACTGAAGCTTTCTTT
cdr3_aa: CSGRVNTEAFF

v_call: TRBV6-5
clone_size: .
j_call: TRBJ1-2
d_call: TRBD1
cdr3_nt: TGTGCCAGCAGTTACCTACCGGGACAGGGTAACTATGGCTACACCTTC
cdr3_aa: CASSYLPGQGNYGYTF

v_call: TRBV28
clone_size: .
j_call: TRBJ1-4
d_call: .
cdr3_nt: TGTGCCAGCAGTTTCCTCTCAGCAACTAATGAAAAACTGTTTTTT
cdr3_aa: CASSFLSATNEKLFF

v_call: TRBV5-1
clone_size: .
j_call: TRBJ1-2
d_call: TRBD1
cdr3_nt: TGCGCCAGCAGCTTGGGGGACAGGGATCTAGGCTATACCTTC
cdr3_aa: CASSLGDRDLGYTF

v_call: TRBV6-5
clone_size: .
j_call: TRBJ1-3
d_call: .
cdr3_nt: TGTGCCAGCAGTTACTCTCCGCCGGAGACTGGAAACACCATATATTTT
cdr3_aa: CASSYSPPETGNTIYF

v_call: TRBV30
clone_size: .
j_call: TRBJ2-1
d_call: .
cdr3_nt: TGTGCCTGGAAATTACTAGCCTCCTCCTACAATGAGCAGTTCTTC
cdr3_aa: CAWKLLASSYNEQFF

v_call: TRBV28
clone_size: .
j_call: TRBJ1-2
d_call: .
cdr3_nt: TGTGCCACTCATTGGACCGATGGGGGGAGCTACACCTTC
cdr3_aa: CATHWTDGGSYTF

v_call: TRBV2
clone_size: few
j_call: TRBJ2-7
d_call: TRBD2
cdr3_nt: TGTGCCAGCAGTACGGCTAGCGGGGCTCTTTTGGGCGAGCAGTACTTC
cdr3_aa: CASSTASGALLGEQYF

v_call: TRBV7-9
clone_size: .
j_call: TRBJ1-2
d_call: .
cdr3_nt: TGTGCCGTAACCCTACCCCTTGGCTACACCTTC
cdr3_aa: CAVTLPLGYTF

v_call: TRBV3-1/TRBV3-2
clone_size: few
j_call: TRBJ2-5
d_call: .
cdr3_nt: TGTGCCAGCAGCCAAGCGTCCGAAGAGACCCAGTACTTC
cdr3_aa: CASSQASEETQYF

v_call: TRBV30
clone_size: once
j_call: TRBJ1-6
d_call: TRBD1
cdr3_nt: TGTGCCTGGGGGGACAGCGTTTCACCCCTCCACTTT
cdr3_aa: CAWGDSVSPLHF

v_call: TRBV19
clone_size: .
j_call: TRBJ1-2
d_call: TRBD1
cdr3_nt: TGTGCCAGTAGTACGGGTCCCGGGACAGCGTATGGCTACACCTTC
cdr3_aa: CASSTGPGTAYGYTF

v_call: TRBV10-2
clone_size: .
j_call: TRBJ1-1
d_call: TRBD1
cdr3_nt: TGCGCCAGCAGCCCCAGGGGGGAATCTGAAGCTTTCTTT
cdr3_aa: CASSPRGESEAFF

v_call: TRBV30
clone_size: .
j_call: TRBJ2-6
d_call: .
cdr3_nt: TGTGCCTGGATCGAGGGCACGTCCCTTCTATCGGGGGCCAACGTCCTGACTTTC
cdr3_aa: CAWIEGTSLLSGANVLTF

v_call: TRBV29-1
clone_size: .
j_call: TRBJ2-3
d_call: .
cdr3_nt: TGCAGCGTAGTTCGAGGAGGCACCGGAATGGATACGCAGTATTTT
cdr3_aa: CSVVRGGTGMDTQYF

v_call: TRBV6-5
clone_size: few
j_call: TRBJ1-2
d_call: .
cdr3_nt: TGTGCCAGCAGAAGACAGGAGACCTATGGCTACACCTTC
cdr3_aa: CASRRQETYGYTF

v_call: TRBV29-1
clone_size: few
j_call: TRBJ2-2
d_call: TRBD1
cdr3_nt: TGCAGCGTTGTCCGACAGGGGGGAGGGGAGCTGTTTTTT
cdr3_aa: CSVVRQGGGELFF

v_call: TRBV29-1
clone_size: .
j_call: TRBJ2-5
d_call: TRBD2
cdr3_nt: TGCAGCGCTGGACTAGCGGGGGGACAAGAGACCCAGTACTTC
cdr3_aa: CSAGLAGGQETQYF

v_call: TRBV5-1
clone_size: .
j_call: TRBJ2-2
d_call: .
cdr3_nt: TGCGCCAGCAGCTTGGTTGGGGGGTATACCGGGGAGCTGTTTTTT
cdr3_aa: CASSLVGGYTGELFF

v_call: TRBV7-3
clone_size: .
j_call: TRBJ2-3
d_call: TRBD2
cdr3_nt: TGTGCCAGCAGCAAGACCCCTAGCGGGGATAGCACAGATACGCAGTATTTT
cdr3_aa: CASSKTPSGDSTDTQYF

v_call: TRBV5-4
clone_size: .
j_call: TRBJ2-5
d_call: TRBD2
cdr3_nt: TGTGCCAGCAGCTTGAGCCAGCGGGGGGTGGAGACCCAGTACTTC
cdr3_aa: CASSLSQRGVETQYF

v_call: TRBV18
clone_size: .
j_call: TRBJ1-5
d_call: .
cdr3_nt: TGTGCCAGAGGGGTTAGCGGAAGCAATCAGCCCCAGCATTTT
cdr3_aa: CARGVSGSNQPQHF

v_call: TRBV21-1
clone_size: .
j_call: TRBJ2-3
d_call: .
cdr3_nt: TGTGCCAGCAGCAATCAGCGGGTGGGAGATACGCAGTATTTT
cdr3_aa: CASSNQRVGDTQYF

v_call: TRBV5-1
clone_size: once
j_call: TRBJ2-5
d_call: .
cdr3_nt: TGCGCCAGCAGCTTGGCGCCATCTGGGGGGGAGACCCAGTACTTC
cdr3_aa: CASSLAPSGGETQYF

v_call: TRBV6-1
clone_size: .
j_call: TRBJ1-1
d_call: TRBD1
cdr3_nt: TGTGCCAGCAGTGACGATAAGGGACAGTTGTTTGCTTTCTTT
cdr3_aa: CASSDDKGQLFAFF

v_call: TRBV30
clone_size: .
j_call: TRBJ2-7
d_call: .
cdr3_nt: TGTGCCTGGAGTGAGGGCGGGGCTACCTTGAAGCAGTACTTC
cdr3_aa: CAWSEGGATLKQYF

v_call: TRBV11-2
clone_size: .
j_call: TRBJ2-2
d_call: .
cdr3_nt: TGTGCCAGCAGATTGGCGGGGTTGGACACCGGGGAGCTGTTTTTT
cdr3_aa: CASRLAGLDTGELFF

v_call: TRBV6-4
clone_size: once
j_call: TRBJ2-3
d_call: TRBD2
cdr3_nt: TGTGCCACCCAACAGAGCGGGGGAAGTTCAGATACGCAGTATTTT
cdr3_aa: CATQQSGGSSDTQYF

v_call: TRBV7-9
clone_size: few
j_call: TRBJ2-5
d_call: TRBD2
cdr3_nt: TGTGCCAGCAGCCGAGCGGGGTCTGAGACCCAGTACTTC
cdr3_aa: CASSRAGSETQYF

v_call: TRBV3-1/TRBV3-2
clone_size: .
j_call: TRBJ2-5
d_call: .
cdr3_nt: TGTGCCAGCAGCCAAGGGACAGCAGAGACCCAGTACTTC
cdr3_aa: CASSQGTAETQYF